The following is a T cell receptor beta chain sequence with its context. Its antigen target is currently unknown. The input lacks base qualities; no much larger clone sits a single base away. The donors were included in the validation cohort of roughly 130 subjects, a group kept apart from the roughly 670-subject first cohort. These data are taken from a study of cytomegalovirus exposure and HLA in healthy donors (dated by TCRdb to 2016 to 2017). In the study overall: According to a later analysis, the roughly 120 validation repertoires were produced on the same platform as the roughly 700 repertoires of the first cohort. In addition to the first cohort of approximately 670 subjects, a separate validation cohort of about 120 different subjects was used. The study combined high-throughput TCR immunosequencing, statistical association of individual TCRs with disease status, and machine learning to predict cytomegalovirus infection status. The study aimed to test whether signatures of past pathogen exposure could be identified by cataloging public T cell receptors.

The method was the immunoSEQ multiplex PCR assay. From the authors' description of their analysis: A statistical classification framework was built to diagnose cytomegalovirus status from the catalog of TCR beta chain sequences. The table comes from immuneACCESS by way of TCRdb, which keeps in-frame sequences with V and J called. Part of the clones is missing from these tables; in studies checked, under half for an unresolved V gene and the rest for unknown reasons. V, J and clone size are those of that table, while D and trimming were read from the DNA. The sample table records around 170,000 clones; 85% to 90% of these occur just once. The ten largest clones capture approximately 3.1% of the sample. The CDR3 runs 17 amino acids, cysteine and phenylalanine included. This entry keeps only the CDR3 DNA: 51 bases, framed from base 1. In the germline V gene (reference sequence), CDR1 corresponds to MNHEY and CDR2 to SMNVEV. V gives up 1 base and J gives up 2 bases, and the segment between their germline ends measures 14 bases.

Results and caveats for the whole study, not just this receptor: The classifier was reported to diagnose cytomegalovirus status with high specificity and sensitivity in both the original and validation cohorts. A few of the identified cytomegalovirus-associated TCR beta chains were confirmed in vitro to be specific for cytomegalovirus antigens. The authors suggested that the approach could potentially be generalized to other disease states and immunological phenotypes. A later analysis had no HLA typing for the validation cohort, so co-occurrence there was scored across all 130 or so repertoires. Across donors, most TCR sequences were observed very rarely, whereas some public TCRs were present in many individuals. The study gave a list of roughly 150 TCR beta chains associated with cytomegalovirus. Subsequent analysis determined that TCRs grouped into clusters in the first cohort also showed a tendency toward co-occurrence across the 90 to 150 validation repertoires, and approximately 94% of cluster scores exceeded 0.

This sequence originates from a man younger than 30 in good health and CMV-seronegative. The chain is made from TRBV27 and TRBJ1-4; TRBD1 is perhaps the D gene, given 5 matching bases. The sequenced material came from PBMCs. The base sequence is TGTGCCAGCAGTTTATGGGGCACTATCAGGACTAATGAAAAACTGTTTTTT. The encoded protein is CASSLWGTIRTNEKLFF. The reference TRBV27 and TRBJ1-4 proteins fill in what lies around the CDR3, so the full variable domain reads EAQVTQNPRYLITVTGKKLTVTCSQNMNHEYMSWYRQDPGLGLRQIYYSMNVEVTDKGDVPEGYKVSRKEKRNFPLILESPSPNQTSLYFCASSLWGTIRTNEKLFFGSGTQLSVL.